The T cell receptor (beta chain) under discussion was sequenced for a study of blood T cell repertoires in COVID-19. Deletions cut 7 bases from V and 8 bases from J, with 14 bases between. The germline V gene encodes CDR1 SQVTM and CDR2 ANQGSEA. This CDR3 is built from 11 residues. Here immunoSEQ multiplex PCR was the method, and the copy in TCRdb shows in-frame clones only, minus some. The sample lists some 410,000 clones, approximately 90% occurring once. The origin of this receptor is a woman aged 30 to 39 with acute COVID-19. The rearrangement links TRBV29-1 to TRBJ1-1; a weak D match, TRBD1 (6 bases). What was sequenced was PBMCs or T cells enriched from blood (not recorded which). CDR3 protein: CSGGHGEEAFF. CDR3 nucleotide sequence: TGCAGCGGGGGGCACGGGGAAGAAGCTTTCTTT.